The entry below gives a single T cell receptor (beta chain) sequence along with its context. The data were taken from a study of blood T cell repertoires in COVID-19. Assay used: immunoSEQ multiplex PCR; TCRdb lists only in-frame clones, some missing. The sample records about 200,000 clones, around 82% being singletons. The germline gives CDR1 SGHTA, CDR2 FQGNSA. The ends were cut back, 5 bases at V and 0 bases at J, with 14 bases in the middle. This CDR3 is built from 16 residues. The chain links TRBV7-2 to TRBJ1-3, with D perhaps matching TRBD1 (5 bases). The sequencing input was PBMCs or T cells enriched from blood (not recorded which). The clonotype was recovered from a woman aged 60-75 years with acute COVID-19. The DNA for the CDR3 is TGTGCCAGCAGCACCTACAACACAGGCTCTGGAAACACCATATATTTT. Its translation is CASSTYNTGSGNTIYF.